These 17 T cell receptor beta chains originate from one sample sequenced in a study of cytomegalovirus exposure and HLA in healthy donors. With 60 Vbeta and 13 Jbeta primers, the PCR was carried out. Repertoires were generated with immunoSEQ multiplex PCR, while TCRdb's copy carries only in-frame clones and drops some. The sample carries roughly 140,000 clones, around four fifths recorded once. Sample: PBMCs. These receptors were taken from a boy aged 2 to 9 in good health and CMV-seronegative.

The chain combines TRBV6-4 with TRBJ2-1; 9 positions match TRBD2. The CDR3 is made up of 17 amino acids. Germline V gene lookup returns CDR1 MRHNA and CDR2 SNTAGT. Germline trimming cut 0 bases from V and 7 bases from J; bases unmatched to any gene: 10. CDR3 amino acids: CASSDSMWLAGLNEQFF. The CDR3 nucleotides are TGTGCCAGCAGTGACTCGATGTGGCTAGCGGGATTAAATGAGCAGTTCTTC.

This chain joins TRBV6-1 and TRBJ2-7; D gene ambiguous. This CDR3 contains 14 residues. Germline V CDR1 and CDR2: MNHNS, SASEGT. V shed 6 bases and J shed 6 bases, with 18 bases lying between them. CDR3 amino acids: CASSSPPLSSEQYF. For the CDR3, the DNA is TGTGCCAGCAGCTCCCCCCCCCTGAGTTCCGAGCAGTACTTC.

This chain connects TRBV15 to TRBJ1-5, with 7 bases identical to TRBD1. The V segment lost 0 bases and the J segment 0 bases; nucleotides outside the gene matches: 5. The CDR3 sequence is 17 residues long. Germline values: CDR1 LNHNV, CDR2 YYDKDF (reference sequence). The CDR3 protein is CATSRDGTEFSNQPQHF. CDR3 DNA: TGTGCCACCAGCAGAGATGGGACAGAGTTTAGCAATCAGCCCCAGCATTTT. Supplemented by reference TRBV15 and TRBJ1-5, the full variable domain reads DAMVIQNPRYQVTQFGKPVTLSCSQTLNHNVMYWYQQKSSQAPKLLFHYYDKDFNNEADTPDNFQSRRPNTSFCFLDIRSPGLGDTAMYLCATSRDGTEFSNQPQHFGDGTRLSIL.

Only one count was recorded for this clone. V is TRBV9 and J is TRBJ2-7; 10 positions match TRBD2. The germline CDR1 and CDR2 sequences are SGDLS and YYNGEE. J lost 2 bases, V lost 3 bases, and 5 bases had no gene match. The CDR3 is made up of 15 amino acids. In DNA form, the CDR3 reads TGTGCCAGCAGCGGATTAGCGGGAGGACCCTACGAGCAGTACTTC. The encoded protein is CASSGLAGGPYEQYF.

This clone was recorded a few times. The V and J genes are TRBV18 and TRBJ1-4; the D gene is possibly TRBD1 (5 bases). Germline CDR1 KGHSH, CDR2 LQKENI. Trimming cost V 0 bases and J 5 bases, with 10 bases left between them. The CDR3 totals 15 residues. As DNA, the CDR3 is TGTGCCAGCTCACCACCGGTCCAGGGAAATGAAAAACTGTTTTTT. It encodes CASSPPVQGNEKLFF. The full variable domain, with the rest looked up from reference TRBV18 and TRBJ1-4, is NAGVMQNPRHLVRRRGQEARLRCSPMKGHSHVYWYRQLPEEGLKFMVYLQKENIIDESGMPKERFSAEFPKEGPSILRIQQVVRGDSAAYFCASSPPVQGNEKLFFGSGTQLSVL.

The chain couples TRBV6-4 to TRBJ1-1; D not resolved. This CDR3 contains 13 residues. The V gene's germline CDR1 is MRHNA and CDR2 SNTAGT. Trimming removed 6 bases from V and 11 bases from J, with 19 bases in between. This chain's CDR3 is CASSVGGGRMAFF. CDR3 sequence (DNA): TGTGCCAGCAGCGTCGGTGGAGGGCGCATGGCTTTCTTT.

This clone occurred a few times. The rearrangement joins TRBV7-6 to TRBJ2-1; D might be TRBD2 (6 bases). The germline V and J ends were trimmed by 1 base and 6 bases, with 16 bases remaining between them. Germline V gene data show CDR1 as SGHVS and CDR2 as FNYEAQ. CDR3 size: 16 residues. The CDR3 loop is CASSLGAGRETNEQFF. The DNA of the CDR3 is TGTGCCAGCAGCTTAGGGGCGGGACGAGAGACCAATGAGCAGTTCTTC.

The chain employs TRBV4-1 and TRBJ2-5, with 10 bases that match TRBD2. The better agreement between TRBJ2-7 and the DNA end casts doubt on the J call. Germline loops: CDR1 MGHRA, CDR2 YSYEKL. The CDR3 is made up of 17 amino acids. The CDR3 DNA reads TGCGCCAGCAGCCAACCCTCTAGCGGGGGAGGCCGGGCCGAGCAGTACTTC. Translation gives CASSQPSSGGGRAEQYF.

CDR3 nucleotide sequence: TGTGCCAGCAGTTCCAGGGGGTCGGACACTGAAGCTTTCTTT. Its translation is CASSSRGSDTEAFF. The rearrangement uses TRBV28 and TRBJ1-1; the match to TRBD1 covers 7 bases. The CDR3 sequence is 14 residues long. V shed 4 bases and J 3 bases; nucleotides not matched to a gene: 5. The germline CDR1 and CDR2 sequences are MDHEN and SYDVKM.

The chain is built from TRBV12-5 and TRBJ2-7, with TRBD2 identical over 8 bases. Trimming at V came to 0 bases and at J to 4 bases, leaving 17 bases not matched to a gene. CDR1 is LGHNT, CDR2 FRNRAP, per germline. The CDR3 loop spans 19 amino acids. In nucleotides, the CDR3 is TGTGCTAGTGGTTTGGTACCCTATCGGGAGGGACCGCTAAAATACGAGCAGTACTTC. This sequence encodes CASGLVPYREGPLKYEQYF.

The chain uses TRBV5-1 and TRBJ2-3; TRBD1 might be the D (5 bases). Between the trimmed V and J ends, which lost 4 bases and 3 bases, there was a span of 15 bases. The germline CDR1 and CDR2 sequences are SGHRS and YFSETQ. The CDR3 is 15 amino acids. The CDR3 nucleotides are TGCGCCAGCAGCCCAGGGAACAGAGGTACAGATACGCAGTATTTT. It specifies CASSPGNRGTDTQYF.

The chain is built from TRBV6-5 and TRBJ2-3, with 10 bases identical to TRBD2. The CDR3 runs to 15 residues. The junction had 4 bases not matched to a gene; V was cut back by 5 bases and J by 2 bases. CDR1 is MNHEY, CDR2 SVGAGI, per germline. This chain's CDR3 is CASSHGLADTDTQYF. The DNA for the CDR3 is TGTGCCAGCAGTCACGGACTAGCGGACACAGATACGCAGTATTTT.

This rearrangement joins TRBV10-3 to TRBJ2-3; D might be TRBD2 (5 bases). Germline CDR1 reads ENHRY; CDR2 reads SYGVKD. The CDR3 has 14 amino acids. V lost 10 bases, J lost 1 base, and 15 bases lay in between. CDR3 DNA: TGTGCCACCGCCGCGGGCAGCGGCACAGATACGCAGTATTTT. Translated: CATAAGSGTDTQYF.

The rearrangement uses TRBV5-6 and TRBJ1-6; D ambiguous. Germline loops: CDR1 SGHDT, CDR2 YYEEEE. Trimming took off 0 bases at V and 14 bases at J, with 15 bases between the two ends. The CDR3 runs 14 residues. CDR3 nucleotide sequence: TGTGCCAGCAGCTTGGGTTCTACGCGGGAAGCCCTCCACTTT. As protein: CASSLGSTREALHF.

V gene TRBV20-1 combines with J gene TRBJ1-1, with 7 bases that match TRBD1. From germline, CDR1 is DFQATT and CDR2 SNEGSKA (reference sequence). The length of the CDR3 is 11 residues. J was trimmed by 8 bases and V by 6 bases; bases with no gene match: 6. DNA of the CDR3: TGCAGTGCCAACCGGGACAGCGAAGCTTTCTTT. Translating it yields CSANRDSEAFF.

The CDR3 DNA reads TGCGCCAGCAGCGACGTAGGACAGGGCCGCTATGGCTACACCTTC. It encodes CASSDVGQGRYGYTF. This rearrangement joins TRBV10-2 to TRBJ1-2; 8 bases match TRBD1. Germline loops: CDR1 WSHSY, CDR2 SAAADI. The CDR3 loop spans 15 amino acids. V was pared by 6 bases and J by 4 bases, with 10 bases of the junction left unmatched.

The V call is TRBV29-1, the J call TRBJ2-2, with 8 bases lining up with TRBD1. V lost 3 bases to trimming and J lost 5 bases; unmatched junction nucleotides: 5. The CDR3 sequence is 14 residues long. Germline CDR1 SQVTM, CDR2 ANQGSEA. The chain's CDR3 is CSVDPGTGTGELFF. The DNA for the CDR3 is TGCAGCGTTGACCCCGGGACAGGTACCGGGGAGCTGTTTTTT.